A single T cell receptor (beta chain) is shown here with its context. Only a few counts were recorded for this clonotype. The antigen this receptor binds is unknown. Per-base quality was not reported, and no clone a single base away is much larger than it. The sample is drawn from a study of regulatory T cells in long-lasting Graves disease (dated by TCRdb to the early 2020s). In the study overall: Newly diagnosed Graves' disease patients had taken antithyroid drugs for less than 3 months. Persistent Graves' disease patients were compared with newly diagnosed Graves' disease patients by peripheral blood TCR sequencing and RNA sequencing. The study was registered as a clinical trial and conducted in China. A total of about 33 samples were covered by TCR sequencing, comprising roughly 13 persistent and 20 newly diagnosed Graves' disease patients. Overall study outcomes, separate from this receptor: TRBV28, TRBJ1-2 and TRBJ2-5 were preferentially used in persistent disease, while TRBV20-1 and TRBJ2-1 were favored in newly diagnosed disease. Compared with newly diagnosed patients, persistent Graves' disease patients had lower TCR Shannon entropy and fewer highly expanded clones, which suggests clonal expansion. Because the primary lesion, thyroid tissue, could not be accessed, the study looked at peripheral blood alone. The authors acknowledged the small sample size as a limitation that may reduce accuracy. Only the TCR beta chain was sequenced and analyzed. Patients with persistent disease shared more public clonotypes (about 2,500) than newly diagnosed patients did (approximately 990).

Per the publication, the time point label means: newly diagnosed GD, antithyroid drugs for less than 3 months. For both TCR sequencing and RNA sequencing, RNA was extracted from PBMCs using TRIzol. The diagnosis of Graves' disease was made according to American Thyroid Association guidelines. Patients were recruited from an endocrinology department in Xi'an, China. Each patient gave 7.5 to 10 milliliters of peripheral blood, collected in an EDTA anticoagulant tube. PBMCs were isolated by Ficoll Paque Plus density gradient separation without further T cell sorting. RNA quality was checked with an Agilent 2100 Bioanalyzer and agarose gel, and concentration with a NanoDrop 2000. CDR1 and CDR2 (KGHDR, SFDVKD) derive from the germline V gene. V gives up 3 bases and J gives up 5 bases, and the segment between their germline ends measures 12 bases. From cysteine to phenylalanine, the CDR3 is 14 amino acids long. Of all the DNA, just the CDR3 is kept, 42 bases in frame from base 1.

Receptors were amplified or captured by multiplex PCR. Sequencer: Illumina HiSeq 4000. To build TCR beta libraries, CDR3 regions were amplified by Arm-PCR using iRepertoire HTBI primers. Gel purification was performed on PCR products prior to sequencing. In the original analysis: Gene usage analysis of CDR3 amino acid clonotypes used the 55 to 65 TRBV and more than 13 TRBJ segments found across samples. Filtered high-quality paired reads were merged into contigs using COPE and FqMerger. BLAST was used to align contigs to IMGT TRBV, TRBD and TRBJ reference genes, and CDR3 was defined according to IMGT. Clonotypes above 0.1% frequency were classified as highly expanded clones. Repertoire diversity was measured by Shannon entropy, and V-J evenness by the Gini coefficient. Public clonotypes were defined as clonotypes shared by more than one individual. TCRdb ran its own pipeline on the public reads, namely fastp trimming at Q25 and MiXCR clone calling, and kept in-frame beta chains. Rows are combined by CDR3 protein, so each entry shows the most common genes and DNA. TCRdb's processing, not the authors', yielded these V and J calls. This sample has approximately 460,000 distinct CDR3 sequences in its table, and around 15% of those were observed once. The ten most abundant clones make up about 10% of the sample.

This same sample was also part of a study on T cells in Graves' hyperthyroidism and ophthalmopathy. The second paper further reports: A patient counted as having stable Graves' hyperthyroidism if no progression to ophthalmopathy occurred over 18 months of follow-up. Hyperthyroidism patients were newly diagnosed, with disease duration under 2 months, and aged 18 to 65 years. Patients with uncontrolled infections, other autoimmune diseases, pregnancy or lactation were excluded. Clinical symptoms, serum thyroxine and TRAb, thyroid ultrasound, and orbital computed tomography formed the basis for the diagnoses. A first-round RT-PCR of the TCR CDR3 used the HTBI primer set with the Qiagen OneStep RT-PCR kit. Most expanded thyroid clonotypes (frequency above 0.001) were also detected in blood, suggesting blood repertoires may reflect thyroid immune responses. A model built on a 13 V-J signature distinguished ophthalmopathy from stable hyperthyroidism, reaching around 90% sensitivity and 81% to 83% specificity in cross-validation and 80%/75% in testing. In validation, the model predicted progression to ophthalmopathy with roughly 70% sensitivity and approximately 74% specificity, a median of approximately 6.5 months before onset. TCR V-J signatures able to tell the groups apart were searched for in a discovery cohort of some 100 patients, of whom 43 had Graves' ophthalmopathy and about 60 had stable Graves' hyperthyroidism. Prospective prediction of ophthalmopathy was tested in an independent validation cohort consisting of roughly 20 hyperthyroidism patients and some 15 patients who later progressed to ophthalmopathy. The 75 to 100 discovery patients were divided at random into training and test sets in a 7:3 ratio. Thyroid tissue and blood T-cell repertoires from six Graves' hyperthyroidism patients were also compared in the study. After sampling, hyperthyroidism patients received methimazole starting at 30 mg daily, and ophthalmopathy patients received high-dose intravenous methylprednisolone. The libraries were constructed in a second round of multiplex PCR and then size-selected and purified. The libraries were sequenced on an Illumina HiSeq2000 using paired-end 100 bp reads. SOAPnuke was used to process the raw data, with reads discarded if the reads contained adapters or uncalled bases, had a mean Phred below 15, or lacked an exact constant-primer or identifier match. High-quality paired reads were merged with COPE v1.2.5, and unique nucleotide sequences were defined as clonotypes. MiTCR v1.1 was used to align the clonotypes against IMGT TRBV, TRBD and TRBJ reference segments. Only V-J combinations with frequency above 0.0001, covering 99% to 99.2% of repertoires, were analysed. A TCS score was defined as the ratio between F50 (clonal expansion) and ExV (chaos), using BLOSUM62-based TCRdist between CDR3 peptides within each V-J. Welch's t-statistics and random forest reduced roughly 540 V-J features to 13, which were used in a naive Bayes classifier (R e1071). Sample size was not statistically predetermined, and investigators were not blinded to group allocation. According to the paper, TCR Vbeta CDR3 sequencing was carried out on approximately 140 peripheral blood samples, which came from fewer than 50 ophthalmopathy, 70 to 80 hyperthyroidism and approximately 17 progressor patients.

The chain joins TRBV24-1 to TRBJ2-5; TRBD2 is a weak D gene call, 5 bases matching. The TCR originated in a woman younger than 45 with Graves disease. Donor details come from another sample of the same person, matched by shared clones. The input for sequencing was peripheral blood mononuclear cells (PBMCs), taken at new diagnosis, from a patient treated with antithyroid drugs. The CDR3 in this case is CATSDPTTRETQYF. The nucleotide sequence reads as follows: TGTGCCACCAGTGATCCTACCACTAGGGAGACCCAGTACTTC.